This is a list of T cell receptor beta chains from one sample in a study of a mutant IDH1 vaccine in newly diagnosed glioma. Generated by immunoSEQ multiplex PCR, the TCRdb table keeps only in-frame clones and is missing some. The sample has about 43,000 clones, approximately 84% seen once. No antigen has been identified for these receptors. The sequenced sample was PBMCs, obtained from a glioma patient whose treatment included an IDH1 peptide vaccine. The receptors here all came from a young woman with glioma. Some clones in this sample may be carry-over from other donors' samples. CDR3s include the opening cysteine and the closing phenylalanine or tryptophan. D genes are given only for firm matches. The size of a clone is reported for some rows only, either as once, few or many, or as a class for expanded clones.

d_call | j_call | v_call | clone_size | cdr3_aa | cdr3_nt
NA | TRBJ1-2 | TRBV20-1 | NA | CSAVKGGGYTF | TGCAGTGCTGTGAAAGGGGGTGGCTACACCTTC
NA | TRBJ1-6 | TRBV14 | NA | CASSQADAGLSSYNSPLHF | TGTGCCAGCAGCCAAGCTGACGCAGGCCTCAGCTCCTATAATTCACCCCTCCACTTT
NA | TRBJ2-7 | TRBV9 | NA | CASSIRTDTLVHEQYF | TGTGCCAGCAGCATTCGGACAGACACTCTTGTCCACGAGCAGTACTTC
TRBD1 | TRBJ1-1 | TRBV6-5 | NA | CASSSGGEVWEAFF | TGTGCCAGCAGTTCAGGGGGCGAGGTATGGGAAGCTTTCTTT
NA | TRBJ1-4 | TRBV5-4 | NA | CASSLDRAGTNEKLFF | TGTGCCAGCAGCTTGGATAGGGCAGGGACTAATGAAAAACTGTTTTTT
NA | TRBJ1-1 | TRBV6-1 | NA | CASIPLMGLNTEAFF | TGTGCCAGCATTCCCCTAATGGGACTGAACACTGAAGCTTTCTTT
NA | TRBJ2-7 | TRBV19 | NA | CASSLSSGYEQYF | TGTGCCAGTAGTCTATCTTCAGGGTACGAGCAGTACTTC
NA | TRBJ1-2 | TRBV2 | few | CASSDVGGRGYTF | TGTGCCAGCAGTGATGTGGGGGGTAGAGGCTACACCTTC
NA | TRBJ1-2 | TRBV6-5 | NA | CASSSLPDSNYYGYTF | TGTGCCAGCAGTTCCCTCCCCGACAGCAACTACTATGGCTACACCTTC
TRBD2 | TRBJ2-7 | TRBV25-1 | NA | CASSSLAGVAEQYF | TGTGCCAGCAGTTCACTAGCGGGAGTCGCGGAGCAGTACTTC
NA | TRBJ1-2 | TRBV9 | NA | CASSDSFYGYTF | TGTGCCAGCAGCGATAGCTTCTATGGCTACACCTTC
TRBD2 | TRBJ2-2 | TRBV9 | NA | CASSGLAGNTGELFF | TGTGCCAGCAGTGGACTAGCGGGGAACACCGGGGAGCTGTTTTTT
NA | TRBJ1-1 | TRBV2 | NA | CASKMLVNTEAFF | TGTGCCAGCAAGATGCTAGTGAACACTGAAGCTTTCTTT
NA | TRBJ1-5 | TRBV10-1 | few | CASSESGGNQPQHF | TGCGCCAGCAGTGAGTCTGGCGGTAATCAGCCCCAGCATTTT
NA | TRBJ2-7 | TRBV6-1 | NA | CASMGHSGAYEQYF | TGTGCCAGCATGGGACACAGTGGGGCCTACGAGCAGTACTTC
TRBD1 | TRBJ1-2 | TRBV25-1 | NA | CASSDSGTGAYGYTF | TGTGCCAGCAGCGATTCTGGGACAGGGGCCTATGGCTACACCTTC
TRBD2 | TRBJ2-1 | TRBV4-1 | NA | CASSQKRELHEQFF | TGCGCCAGCAGCCAAAAGCGGGAGTTGCATGAGCAGTTCTTC
NA | TRBJ1-1 | TRBV5-1 | NA | CASNAGGGNTEAFF | TGCGCCAGCAACGCCGGAGGGGGGAACACTGAAGCTTTCTTT
TRBD2 | TRBJ2-5 | TRBV9 | NA | CASSVGQRGGRETQYF | TGTGCCAGCAGCGTAGGCCAGCGGGGGGGCCGAGAGACCCAGTACTTC
NA | TRBJ2-5 | TRBV9 | NA | CASSPSGFAETQYF | TGTGCCAGCAGCCCGTCAGGGTTCGCAGAGACCCAGTACTTC